This T cell receptor beta chain was sequenced during a study of cytotoxic CD8 clonotypes in ibrutinib-treated CLL. The study, taken as a whole, reports: Public clonotypes showed up rarely, and on treatment they shrank or held steady.

Some clones are missing from TCRdb's copy, which holds only in-frame ones; the method was immunoSEQ multiplex PCR. This table has 150,000 to 200,000 clones, approximately 80% appearing once. The CDR3 loop spans 17 amino acids. Losses at the gene ends were 3 bases for V and 3 bases for J; bases not matched to a gene: 7. Germline lookup yields CDR1 MDHEN and CDR2 SYDVKM. A remark on this clone: Its antigen is as yet unknown.

The chain combines TRBV28 with TRBJ2-3; TRBD2 aligns across 12 bases. The receptor's source is a human donor with chronic lymphocytic leukemia. The sequences come from PBMCs, collected after 24 months of ibrutinib treatment. This CDR3 is CASSFSTGLAGTDTQYF. The CDR3, as DNA: TGTGCCAGCAGTTTCTCCACTGGACTAGCGGGGACAGATACGCAGTATTTT.